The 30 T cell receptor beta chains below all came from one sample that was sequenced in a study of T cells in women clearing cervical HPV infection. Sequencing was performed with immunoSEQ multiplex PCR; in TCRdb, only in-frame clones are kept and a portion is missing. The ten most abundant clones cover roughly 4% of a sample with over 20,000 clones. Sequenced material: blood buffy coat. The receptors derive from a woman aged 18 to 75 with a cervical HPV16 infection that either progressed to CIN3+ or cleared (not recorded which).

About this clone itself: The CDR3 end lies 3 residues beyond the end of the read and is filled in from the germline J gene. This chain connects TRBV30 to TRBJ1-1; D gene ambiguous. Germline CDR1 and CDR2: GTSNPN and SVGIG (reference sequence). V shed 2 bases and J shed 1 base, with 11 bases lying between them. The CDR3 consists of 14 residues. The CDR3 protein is CAWSTPAGNTEAFF. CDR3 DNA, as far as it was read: TGTGCCTGGAGTACCCCCGCAGGGAACACTGAA.

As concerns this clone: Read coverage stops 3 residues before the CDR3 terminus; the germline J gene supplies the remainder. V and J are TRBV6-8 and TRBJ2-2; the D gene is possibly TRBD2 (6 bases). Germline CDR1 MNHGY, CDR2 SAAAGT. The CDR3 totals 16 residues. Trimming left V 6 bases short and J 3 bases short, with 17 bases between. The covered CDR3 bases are TGTGCCAGCAGCCCCCGGGGCGGGGCCTACACCGGGGAG. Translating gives CASSPRGGAYTGE. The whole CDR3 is CASSPRGGAYTGELFF.

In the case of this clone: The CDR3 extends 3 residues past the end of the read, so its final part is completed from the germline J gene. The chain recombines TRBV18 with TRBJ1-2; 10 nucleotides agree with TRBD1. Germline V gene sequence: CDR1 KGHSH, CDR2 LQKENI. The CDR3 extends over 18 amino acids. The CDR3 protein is CASSPDYWDRGSTYDYTF. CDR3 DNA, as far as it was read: TGTGCCAGCTCACCAGATTATTGGGACAGGGGATCCACCTACGAC.

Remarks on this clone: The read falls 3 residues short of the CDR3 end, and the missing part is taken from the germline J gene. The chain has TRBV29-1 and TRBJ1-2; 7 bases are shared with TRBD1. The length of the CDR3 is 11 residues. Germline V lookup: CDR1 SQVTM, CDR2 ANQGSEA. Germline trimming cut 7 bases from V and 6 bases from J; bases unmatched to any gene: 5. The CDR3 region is CSGTGDNGYTF. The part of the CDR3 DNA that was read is TGCAGCGGAACAGGGGACAATGGC.

The CDR3 loop reads CASSLANNNDYTF. The CDR3 bases that were read are TGTGCCAGCAGCTTAGCTAACAACAATGAC. The chain has TRBV7-6 and TRBJ1-2; D remains ambiguous. The read halts 3 residues ahead of the CDR3 end, with the missing end drawn from the germline J gene. Germline CDR1 is SGHVS and CDR2 is FNYEAQ. The CDR3 has 13 residues.

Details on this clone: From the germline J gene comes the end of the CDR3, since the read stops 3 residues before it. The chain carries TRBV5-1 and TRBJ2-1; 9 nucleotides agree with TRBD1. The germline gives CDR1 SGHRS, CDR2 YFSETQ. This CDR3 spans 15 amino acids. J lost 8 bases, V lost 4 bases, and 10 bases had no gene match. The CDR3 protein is CASSLTGGYVYEQFF. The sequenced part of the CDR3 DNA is TGCGCCAGCAGCCTAACAGGGGGCTACGTCTATGAG.

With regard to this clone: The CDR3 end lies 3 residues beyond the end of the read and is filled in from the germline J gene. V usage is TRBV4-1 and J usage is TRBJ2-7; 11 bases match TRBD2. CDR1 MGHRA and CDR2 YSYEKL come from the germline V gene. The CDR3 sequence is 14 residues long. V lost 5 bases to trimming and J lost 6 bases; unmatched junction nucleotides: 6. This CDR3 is CASSYFGTSGEQYF. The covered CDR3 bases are TGCGCCAGCAGCTACTTCGGGACTAGCGGCGAG.

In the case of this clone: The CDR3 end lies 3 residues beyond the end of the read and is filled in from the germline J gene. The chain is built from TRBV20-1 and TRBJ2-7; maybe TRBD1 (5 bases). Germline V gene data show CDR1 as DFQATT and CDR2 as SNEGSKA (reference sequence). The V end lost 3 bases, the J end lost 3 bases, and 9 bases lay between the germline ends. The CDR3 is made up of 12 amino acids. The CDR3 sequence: CSARDQGYEQYF. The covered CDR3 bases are TGCAGTGCTAGGGATCAGGGCTACGAG.

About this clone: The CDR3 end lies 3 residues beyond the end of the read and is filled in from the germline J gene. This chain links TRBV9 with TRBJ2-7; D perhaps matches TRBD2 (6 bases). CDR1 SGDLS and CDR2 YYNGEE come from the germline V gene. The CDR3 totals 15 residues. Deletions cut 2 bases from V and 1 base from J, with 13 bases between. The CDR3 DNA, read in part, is TGTGCCAGCAGCGTGGAGGGGTCCGGGTCCTACGAG. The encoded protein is CASSVEGSGSYE. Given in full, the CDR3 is CASSVEGSGSYEQYF.

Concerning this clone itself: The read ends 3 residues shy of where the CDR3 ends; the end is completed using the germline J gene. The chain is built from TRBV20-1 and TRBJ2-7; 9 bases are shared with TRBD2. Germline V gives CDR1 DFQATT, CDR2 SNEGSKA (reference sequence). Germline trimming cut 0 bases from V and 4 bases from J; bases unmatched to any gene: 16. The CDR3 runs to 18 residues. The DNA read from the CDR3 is TGCAGTGCTAGAGATCATAGCGGGGGCATTGCCGTAGTGTACGAG. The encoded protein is CSARDHSGGIAVVYE. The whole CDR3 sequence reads CSARDHSGGIAVVYEQYF.

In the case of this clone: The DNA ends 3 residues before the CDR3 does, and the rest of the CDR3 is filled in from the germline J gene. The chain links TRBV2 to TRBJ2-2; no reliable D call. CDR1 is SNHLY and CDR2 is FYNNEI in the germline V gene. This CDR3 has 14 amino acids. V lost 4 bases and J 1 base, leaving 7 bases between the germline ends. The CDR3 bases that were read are TGTGCCAGCAGTGTTACCAGGAACACCGGGGAG. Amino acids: CASSVTRNTGE. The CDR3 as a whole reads CASSVTRNTGELFF.

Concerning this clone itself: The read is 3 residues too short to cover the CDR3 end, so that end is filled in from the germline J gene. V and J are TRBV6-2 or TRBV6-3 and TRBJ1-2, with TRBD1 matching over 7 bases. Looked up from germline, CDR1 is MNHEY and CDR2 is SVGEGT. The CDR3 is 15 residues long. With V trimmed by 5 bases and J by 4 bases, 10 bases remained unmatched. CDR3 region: CASSPPRDSIYGYTF. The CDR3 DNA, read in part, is TGTGCCAGCAGTCCCCCTCGGGACAGTATCTATGGC.

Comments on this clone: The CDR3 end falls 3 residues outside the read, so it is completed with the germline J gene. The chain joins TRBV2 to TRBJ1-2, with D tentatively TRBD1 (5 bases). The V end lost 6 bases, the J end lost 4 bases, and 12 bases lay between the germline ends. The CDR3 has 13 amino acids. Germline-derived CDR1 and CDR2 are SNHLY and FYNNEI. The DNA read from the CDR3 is TGTGCCAGCAGGATTGGACATCCCTATGGC. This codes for CASRIGHPYG. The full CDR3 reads CASRIGHPYGYTF. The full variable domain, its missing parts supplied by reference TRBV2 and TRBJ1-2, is EPEVTQTPSHQVTQMGQEVILRCVPISNHLYFYWYRQILGQKVEFLVSFYNNEISEKSEIFDDQFSVERPDGSNFTLKIRSTKLEDSAMYFCASRIGHPYGYTFGSGTRLTVV.

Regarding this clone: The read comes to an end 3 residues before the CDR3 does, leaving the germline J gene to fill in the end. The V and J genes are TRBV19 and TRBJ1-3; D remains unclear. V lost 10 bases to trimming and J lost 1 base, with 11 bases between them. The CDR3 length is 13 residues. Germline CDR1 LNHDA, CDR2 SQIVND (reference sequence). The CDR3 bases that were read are TGTGCCACCTGTCAGAGTTCTGGAAACACC. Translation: CATCQSSGNT. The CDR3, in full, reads CATCQSSGNTIYF. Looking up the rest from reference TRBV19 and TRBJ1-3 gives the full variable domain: DGGITQSPKYLFRKEGQNVTLSCEQNLNHDAMYWYRQDPGQGLRLIYYSQIVNDFQKGDIAEGYSVSREKKESFPLTVTSAQKNPTAFYLCATCQSSGNTIYFGEGSWLTVV.

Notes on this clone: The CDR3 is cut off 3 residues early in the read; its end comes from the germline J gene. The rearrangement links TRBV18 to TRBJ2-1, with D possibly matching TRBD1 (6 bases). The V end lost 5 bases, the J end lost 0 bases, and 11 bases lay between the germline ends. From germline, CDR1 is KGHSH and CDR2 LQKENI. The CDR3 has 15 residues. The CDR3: CASSSSGVSYNEQFF. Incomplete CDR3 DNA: TGTGCCAGCTCATCCTCAGGGGTCTCCTACAATGAG.

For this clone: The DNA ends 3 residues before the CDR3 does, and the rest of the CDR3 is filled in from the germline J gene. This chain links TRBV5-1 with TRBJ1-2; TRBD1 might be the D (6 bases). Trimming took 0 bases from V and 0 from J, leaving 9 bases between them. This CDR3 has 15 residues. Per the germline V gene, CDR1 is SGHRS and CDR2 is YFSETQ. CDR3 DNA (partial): TGCGCCAGCAGCTTGGCCGAGGGGGCTAACTATGGC. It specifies CASSLAEGANYG. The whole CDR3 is CASSLAEGANYGYTF.

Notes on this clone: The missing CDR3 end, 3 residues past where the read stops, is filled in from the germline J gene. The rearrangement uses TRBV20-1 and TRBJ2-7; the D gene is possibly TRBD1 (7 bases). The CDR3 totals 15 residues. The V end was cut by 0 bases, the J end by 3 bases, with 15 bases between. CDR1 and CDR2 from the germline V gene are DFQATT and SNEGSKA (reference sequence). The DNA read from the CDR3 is TGCAGTGCTAGAGATGGGCAGGGGGGCCACTACGAG. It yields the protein CSARDGQGGHYE. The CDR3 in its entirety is CSARDGQGGHYEQYF.

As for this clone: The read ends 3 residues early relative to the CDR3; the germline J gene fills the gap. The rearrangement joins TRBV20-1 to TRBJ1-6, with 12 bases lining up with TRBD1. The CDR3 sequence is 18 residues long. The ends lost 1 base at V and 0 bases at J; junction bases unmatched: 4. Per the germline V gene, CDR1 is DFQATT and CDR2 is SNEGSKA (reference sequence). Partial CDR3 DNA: TGCAGTGCTAGAGGGGACAGGGGGCTCAGCTCCTATAATTCACCC. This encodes CSARGDRGLSSYNSP. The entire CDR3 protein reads CSARGDRGLSSYNSPLHF.

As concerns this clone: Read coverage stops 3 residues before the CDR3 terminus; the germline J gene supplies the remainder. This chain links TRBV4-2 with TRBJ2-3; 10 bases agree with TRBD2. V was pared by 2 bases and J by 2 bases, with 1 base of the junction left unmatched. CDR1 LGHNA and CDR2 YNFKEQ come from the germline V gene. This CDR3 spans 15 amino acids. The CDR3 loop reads CASSQLAGDTDTQYF. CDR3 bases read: TGTGCCAGCAGCCAACTAGCGGGGGACACAGATACG.

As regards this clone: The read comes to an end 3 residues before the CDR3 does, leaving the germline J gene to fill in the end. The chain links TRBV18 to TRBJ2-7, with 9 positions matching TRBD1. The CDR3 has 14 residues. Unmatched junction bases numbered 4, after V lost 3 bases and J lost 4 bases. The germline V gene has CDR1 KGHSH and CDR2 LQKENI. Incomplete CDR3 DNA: TGTGCCAGCTCACCCGGGACAGGGCGTTACGAG. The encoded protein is CASSPGTGRYE. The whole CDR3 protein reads CASSPGTGRYEQYF.

The part of the CDR3 DNA that was read is TGTGCCAGCAGTGCCGCATTCAGGGGAAATGAAAAA. Protein product: CASSAAFRGNEK. The CDR3 reads in full as CASSAAFRGNEKLFF. This chain connects TRBV6-1 to TRBJ1-4, with D possibly TRBD1 on 6 matching bases. Read coverage stops 3 residues before the CDR3 terminus; the germline J gene supplies the remainder. This CDR3 has 15 residues. V was trimmed by 4 bases and J by 5 bases, leaving 14 bases between them. Germline V lookup: CDR1 MNHNS, CDR2 SASEGT.

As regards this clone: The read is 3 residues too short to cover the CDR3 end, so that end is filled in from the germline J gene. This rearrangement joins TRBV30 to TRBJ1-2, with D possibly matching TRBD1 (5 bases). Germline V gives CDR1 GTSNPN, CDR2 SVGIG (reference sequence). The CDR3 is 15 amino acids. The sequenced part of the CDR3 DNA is TGTGCCTGGAGTGATCGGACTAGCGGGGGAGATACC. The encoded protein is CAWSDRTSGGDT. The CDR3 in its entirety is CAWSDRTSGGDTYTF.

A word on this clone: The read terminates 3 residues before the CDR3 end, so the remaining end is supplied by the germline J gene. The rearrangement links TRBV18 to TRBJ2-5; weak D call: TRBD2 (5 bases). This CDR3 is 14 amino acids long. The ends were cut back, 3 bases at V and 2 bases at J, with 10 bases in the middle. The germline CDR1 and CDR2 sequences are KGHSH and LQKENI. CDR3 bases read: TGTGCCAGCTCACCGGAGGCGGTTCAAGAGACC. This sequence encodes CASSPEAVQET. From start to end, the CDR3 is CASSPEAVQETQYF.

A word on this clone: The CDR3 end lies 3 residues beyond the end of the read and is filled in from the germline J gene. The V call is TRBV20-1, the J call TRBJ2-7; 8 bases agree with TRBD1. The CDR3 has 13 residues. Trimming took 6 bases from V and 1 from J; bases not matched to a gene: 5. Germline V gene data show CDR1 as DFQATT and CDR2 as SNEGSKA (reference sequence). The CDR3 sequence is CSAIQGGSYEQYF. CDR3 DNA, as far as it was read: TGCAGTGCCATACAGGGGGGATCCTACGAG.

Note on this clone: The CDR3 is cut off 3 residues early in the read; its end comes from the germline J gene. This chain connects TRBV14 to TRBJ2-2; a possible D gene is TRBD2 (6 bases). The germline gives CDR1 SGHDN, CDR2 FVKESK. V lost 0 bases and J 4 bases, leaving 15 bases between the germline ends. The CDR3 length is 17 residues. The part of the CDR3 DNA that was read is TGTGCCAGCAGCCAAGAAATTAACTTCGGGGGCACCGGGGAG. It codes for CASSQEINFGGTGE. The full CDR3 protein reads CASSQEINFGGTGELFF.

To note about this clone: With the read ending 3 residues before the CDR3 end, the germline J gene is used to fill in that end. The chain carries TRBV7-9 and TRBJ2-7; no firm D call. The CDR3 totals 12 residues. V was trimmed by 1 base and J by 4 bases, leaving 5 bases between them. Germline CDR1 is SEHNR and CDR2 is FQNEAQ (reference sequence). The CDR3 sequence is CASSLVSYEQYF. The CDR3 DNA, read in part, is TGTGCCAGCAGCTTAGTGTCTTACGAG.

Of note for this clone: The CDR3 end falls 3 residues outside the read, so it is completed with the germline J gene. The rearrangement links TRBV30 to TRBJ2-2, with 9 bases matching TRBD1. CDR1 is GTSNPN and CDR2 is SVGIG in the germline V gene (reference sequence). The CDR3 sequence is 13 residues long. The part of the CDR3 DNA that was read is TGTGCCTGGAGCGGACAGGGGAATGAAAAG. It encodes CAWSGQGNEK. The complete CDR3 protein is CAWSGQGNEKLFF. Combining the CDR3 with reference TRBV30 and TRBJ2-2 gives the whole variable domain SQTIHQWPATLVQPVGSPLSLECTVEGTSNPNLYWYRQAAGRGLQLLFYSVGIGQISSEVPQNLSASRPQDRQFILSSKKLLLSDSGFYLCAWSGQGNEKLFFGEGSRLTVL.

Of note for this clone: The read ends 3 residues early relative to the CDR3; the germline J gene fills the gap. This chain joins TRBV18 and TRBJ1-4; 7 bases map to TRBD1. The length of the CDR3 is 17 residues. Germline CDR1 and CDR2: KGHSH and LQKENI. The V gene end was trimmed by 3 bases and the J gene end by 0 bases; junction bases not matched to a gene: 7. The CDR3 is CASSPLPQGATNEKLFF. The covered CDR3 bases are TGTGCCAGCTCACCCCTCCCTCAGGGGGCAACTAATGAAAAA.

CDR3 amino acids: CASSLAQATYEQYF. CDR3 DNA (partial): TGTGCCAGCAGTTTAGCGCAAGCGACCTACGAG. The V gene is TRBV12-3 or TRBV12-4, the J gene TRBJ2-7; D is unresolved. The observed sequence ends 3 residues before the CDR3 terminus, with the missing tail filled in from the germline J gene. V gave up 0 bases and J gave up 2 bases, with 8 bases separating them. The CDR3 is 14 amino acids.

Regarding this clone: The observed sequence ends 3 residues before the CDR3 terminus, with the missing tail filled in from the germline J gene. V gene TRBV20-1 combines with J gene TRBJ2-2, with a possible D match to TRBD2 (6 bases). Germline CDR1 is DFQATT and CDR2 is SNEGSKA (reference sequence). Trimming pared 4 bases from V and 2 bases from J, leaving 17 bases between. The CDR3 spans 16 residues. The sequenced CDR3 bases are TGCAGTGCTACCGATGGGGCGCGGGGCAACACCGGGGAG. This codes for CSATDGARGNTGE. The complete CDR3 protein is CSATDGARGNTGELFF.